Presented here are 4 T cell receptor beta chains from one specimen sequenced in a study of blood T cell repertoires in COVID-19 (dated by TCRdb to about 2020). Libraries were constructed by the immunoSEQ multiplex PCR assay. TCRdb stores this immuneACCESS table with in-frame sequences only. Part of the clones is absent; in the studies checked, under half of the shortfall reflects unresolved V genes, and no reason is known for the rest. This sample is represented by 150,000 to 200,000 clones; under 95% of them were singletons. The ten largest clones add up to roughly 5.3% of the sample. Sequencing was performed on peripheral blood. The receptor source for this set is a man younger than 35 with COVID-19, enrolled during active disease.

This clone was counted a single time. The chain recombines TRBV9 with TRBJ2-2, with TRBD2 as a possible D gene (5 bases). CDR1 is SGDLS and CDR2 is YYNGEE in the germline V gene. The length of the CDR3 is 14 residues. V was cut by 4 bases and J by 1 base, with 8 bases left in between. The DNA for the CDR3 is TGTGCCAGCAGCCATACTAGGAACACCGGGGAGCTGTTTTTT. The encoded protein is CASSHTRNTGELFF.

The rearrangement links TRBV5-4 to TRBJ2-1; 11 nucleotides line up with TRBD2. The V gene's germline CDR1 is SGHNT and CDR2 YYREEE (reference sequence). V shed 4 bases and J 9 bases; nucleotides not matched to a gene: 9. The CDR3 length is 15 residues. The DNA of the CDR3 is TGTGCCAGCAGCCCCCGACTAGCGGGAAGAGTTGAGCAGTTCTTC. It specifies CASSPRLAGRVEQFF.

The V call is TRBV27, the J call TRBJ2-7, with 9 bases aligning to TRBD1. The germline CDR1 and CDR2 sequences are MNHEY and SMNVEV (reference sequence). With 7 bases clipped from V and 5 bases from J, the junction kept 12 bases outside the gene matches. The CDR3 length is 15 residues. The CDR3 coding sequence is TGTGCCAGCACCCCAACGACAGGGGGGTATCACGAGCAGTACTTC. As protein: CASTPTTGGYHEQYF.

V usage is TRBV4-1 and J usage is TRBJ2-1; 9 positions match TRBD2. Trimming at V came to 1 base and at J to 7 bases, leaving 5 bases not matched to a gene. The CDR3 extends over 15 amino acids. Germline-derived CDR1 and CDR2 are MGHRA and YSYEKL. CDR3 amino acids: CASSQGGLAGNEQFF. In nucleotides, the CDR3 is TGCGCCAGCAGCCAAGGAGGGCTAGCGGGGAATGAGCAGTTCTTC.